This TCR beta chain came from a study of cytomegalovirus exposure and HLA in healthy donors. The study, taken as a whole, reports: Whilst most TCR sequences proved rare, a subset of public TCRs occurred across many donors.

The CDR3 loop spans 16 amino acids. Trimming pared 2 bases from V and 8 bases from J, leaving 18 bases between. Germline V lookup: CDR1 MNHEY, CDR2 SMNVEV (reference sequence). As concerns this clone: Its antigen is not known.

Use of 60 Vbeta and 13 Jbeta primers characterized the PCR. Assay: immunoSEQ multiplex PCR; the TCRdb copy retains only in-frame clones and omits some. The sample yields 170,000 or so clones, more than 60% seen once. The V call is TRBV27, the J call TRBJ1-4; D is undetermined. The receptor was derived from a woman in her sixties in good health and CMV-seropositive. The specimen was PBMCs. As DNA, the CDR3 is TGTGCCAGCAGTTTAGGAGGTCAAGAACGGAGAGAAAAACTGTTTTTT. Encoded protein: CASSLGGQERREKLFF. Together with reference TRBV27 and TRBJ1-4, the CDR3 gives the full variable domain: EAQVTQNPRYLITVTGKKLTVTCSQNMNHEYMSWYRQDPGLGLRQIYYSMNVEVTDKGDVPEGYKVSRKEKRNFPLILESPSPNQTSLYFCASSLGGQERREKLFFGSGTQLSVL.